Below, 9 T cell receptor beta chains from the same sample are listed, as sequenced in a study of blood T cell repertoires in COVID-19. The repertoire was sequenced with immunoSEQ multiplex PCR; TCRdb's copy has only in-frame clones and lacks some. This table has 80,000 or so clones, around 80% appearing once. Material for sequencing was peripheral blood. The source of these receptors is a man between 60 and 70 years old with acute or convalescent COVID-19.

This clone was seen once. This sequence joins TRBV3-1 (or the pseudogene TRBV3-2) and TRBJ2-1, with 9 bases identical to TRBD1. CDR1 and CDR2 (germline): LGHDT, YNNKEL (reference sequence). The CDR3 is 13 amino acids. Trimming at V came to 1 base and at J to 14 bases, leaving 6 bases not matched to a gene. This CDR3 is CASSQAPTGGKFF. CDR3 bases: TGTGCCAGCAGCCAAGCTCCGACAGGGGGTAAGTTCTTC.

The genes are TRBV4-3 and TRBJ2-7; TRBD2 matches at 16 bases. This CDR3 has 16 residues. Per the germline V gene, CDR1 is LGHNA and CDR2 is YSLEER. J gave up 5 bases and V 2 bases, and 3 bases lay outside the gene matches. The CDR3 reads CASSQTGTSGRDEQYF. CDR3 DNA sequence: TGCGCCAGCAGCCAAACGGGGACTAGCGGGAGGGACGAGCAGTACTTC.

This sequence joins TRBV7-8 and TRBJ1-1, with TRBD1 matching 9 bases. CDR3 length equals 13 residues. Germline CDR1 and CDR2: SGHVS and FQNEAQ. Losses at the gene ends were 5 bases for V and 7 bases for J; bases not matched to a gene: 5. The CDR3 nucleotides are TGTGCCAGCAGCCAGAGGACAGGGGTTGAAGCTTTCTTT. Protein sequence: CASSQRTGVEAFF.

The chain employs TRBV5-1 and TRBJ1-2, with 11 bases matching TRBD1. Germline lookup yields CDR1 SGHRS and CDR2 YFSETQ. Trimming at V came to 0 bases and at J to 8 bases, leaving 3 bases not matched to a gene. The CDR3 covers 14 residues. CDR3 DNA sequence: TGCGCCAGCAGCTTGGCGGGACAGGGGGGCGGCTACACCTTC. It is translated as CASSLAGQGGGYTF.

The J gene is TRBJ1-4, the V gene TRBV6-5; 9 bases match TRBD1. The junction had 3 bases not matched to a gene; V was cut back by 2 bases and J by 5 bases. The CDR3 sequence is 15 residues long. Germline V gene lookup returns CDR1 MNHEY and CDR2 SVGAGI. The DNA for the CDR3 is TGTGCCAGCAGTTACGGGGGACAGGGAAATGAAAAACTGTTTTTT. Its translation: CASSYGGQGNEKLFF.

The genes are TRBV5-4 and TRBJ1-6; 10 nucleotides align to TRBD1. Germline values: CDR1 SGHNT, CDR2 YYREEE (reference sequence). With V trimmed by 4 bases and J by 10 bases, 8 bases remained unmatched. The CDR3 consists of 15 residues. The CDR3 nucleotides read TGTGCCAGCAGCCAAGGGACAGGGGTTTACTCACCCCTCCACTTT. Translating gives CASSQGTGVYSPLHF.

The chain couples TRBV7-2 to TRBJ2-5; the D is unclear. Germline V gene sequence: CDR1 SGHTA, CDR2 FQGNSA. The CDR3 is 13 residues long. Trimming removed 0 bases at V and 4 bases at J, with 6 bases between. The CDR3 loop reads CASSLAAPETQYF. The DNA for the CDR3 is TGTGCCAGCAGCTTAGCAGCACCAGAGACCCAGTACTTC.

The rearrangement joins TRBV28 to TRBJ2-7, with TRBD2 matching over 7 bases. From germline, CDR1 is MDHEN and CDR2 SYDVKM. This CDR3 is built from 14 residues. The junction had 9 bases not matched to a gene; V was cut back by 8 bases and J by 2 bases. CDR3 in amino acids: CASQGGSATYEQYF. CDR3 bases: TGTGCCAGCCAGGGAGGGAGCGCCACCTACGAGCAGTACTTC.

The chain links TRBV9 to TRBJ2-5; D is unresolved. V lost 4 bases, J lost 2 bases, and 9 bases lay in between. The germline V gene has CDR1 SGDLS and CDR2 YYNGEE. CDR3 length equals 13 residues. The DNA for the CDR3 is TGTGCCAGCAGCATACAGCCTCAAGAGACCCAGTACTTC. Translated: CASSIQPQETQYF.